The rows below give T cell receptor beta chains drawn from one sample of a study of blood T cell repertoires in COVID-19. The repertoire was sequenced with immunoSEQ multiplex PCR; TCRdb's copy has only in-frame clones and lacks some. This table has about 220,000 clones, around three quarters appearing once. Sequenced input: peripheral blood. These receptors all come from a woman aged 70-85 years with acute or convalescent COVID-19. Both conserved end residues are part of each CDR3. A D gene is named only where the DNA matches it firmly. Clone size is given for some rows only: seen once, a few or many times, or a class if the clone is expanded.

clone_size	cdr3_length	v_call	j_call	d_call	cdr3_nt	cdr3_aa
once	15	TRBV10-3	TRBJ2-1	NA	TGTGCCATCACCGACATGAGCAGGGCGGGACTGGGGCAGTTCTTC	CAITDMSRAGLGQFF
NA	15	TRBV15	TRBJ2-5	TRBD1	TGTGCCACCAGCAGGGGTCAGGGGGCGCAGGAGACCCAGTACTTC	CATSRGQGAQETQYF
NA	14	TRBV5-1	TRBJ2-7	NA	TGCGCCAGCAGCCCCGGGGGGGGACAGTACGAGCAGTACTTC	CASSPGGGQYEQYF
NA	14	TRBV10-3	TRBJ2-5	NA	TGTGCCATCAGTCAGGGGGGAGTCAGCGAGACCCAGTACTTC	CAISQGGVSETQYF
few	17	TRBV19	TRBJ2-4	TRBD1	TGTGCCAGTAGTGCCAAGGGACAGGGGGGCTCCCTGGACATTCAGTACTTC	CASSAKGQGGSLDIQYF
NA	18	TRBV6-2/TRBV6-3	TRBJ2-1	TRBD2	TGTGCCAGCAGTTACATGGCTAGCGGGGGAATAGCATACAATGAGCAGTTCTTC	CASSYMASGGIAYNEQFF
NA	15	TRBV9	TRBJ1-4	NA	TGTGCCAGCAGCGTAATGGAGGGAACTAATGAAAAACTGTTTTTT	CASSVMEGTNEKLFF
NA	13	TRBV5-1	TRBJ2-1	NA	TGCGCCAGCCGGACAGCAACCTACAATGAGCAGTTCTTC	CASRTATYNEQFF
NA	16	TRBV6-5	TRBJ2-1	NA	TGTGCCAGCAGTTACTCCCCTGGGGGCCGCTACAATGAGCAGTTCTTC	CASSYSPGGRYNEQFF
once	13	TRBV2	TRBJ2-7	NA	TGTGCCAGCCACCGGGACACCTCCTACGAGCAGTACTTC	CASHRDTSYEQYF
NA	13	TRBV24-1	TRBJ1-1	NA	TGTGCCACCAGTGTGGGGGGGAACACTGAAGCTTTCTTT	CATSVGGNTEAFF
NA	16	TRBV4-3	TRBJ2-7	NA	TGCGCCAGCAGCCAAGTAGTGCAGGGTCCTCCCTACGAGCAGTACTTC	CASSQVVQGPPYEQYF
many	13	TRBV7-3	TRBJ2-7	NA	TGTGCCAGCAGCCACACAGGGGGGGACGAGCAGTACTTC	CASSHTGGDEQYF
once	16	TRBV7-6	TRBJ2-3	TRBD2	TGTGCCAGCAGCGTACTAGCGGGGGGCAGCACAGATACGCAGTATTTT	CASSVLAGGSTDTQYF
few	15	TRBV7-8	TRBJ2-7	NA	TGTGCCAGCAGCTTAGAGCGGAGCCCTAACTACGAGCAGTACTTC	CASSLERSPNYEQYF
NA	15	TRBV29-1	TRBJ1-2	TRBD1	TGCAGCGCCGTGTCCGGGACAGGGGTTTCTTATGGCTACACCTTC	CSAVSGTGVSYGYTF
NA	16	TRBV6-5	TRBJ1-6	NA	TGTGCCAGCAGTTACGCAGCGGAGCCAGCACGTTCACCCCTCCACTTT	CASSYAAEPARSPLHF
NA	12	TRBV7-8	TRBJ2-3	NA	TGTGCCAGCAGCATCCCTCGAGATACGCAGTATTTT	CASSIPRDTQYF
NA	14	TRBV10-3	TRBJ2-5	TRBD2	TGTGCCATCAGGAGCGGGGGCAGTATGGAGACCCAGTACTTC	CAIRSGGSMETQYF
once	13	TRBV24-1	TRBJ2-1	NA	TGTGCCACCAGTGATTTAGGGGTCAGTGAGCAGTTCTTC	CATSDLGVSEQFF
few	15	TRBV2	TRBJ2-1	TRBD2	TGTGCCAGCAGTGAAGGAGCGGGGGGATTTAGTGAGCAGTTCTTC	CASSEGAGGFSEQFF
once	15	TRBV25-1	TRBJ1-6	NA	TGTGCCAGCAGTGTGGTCGGTGGCTATAATTCACCCCTCCACTTT	CASSVVGGYNSPLHF
NA	15	TRBV5-1	TRBJ2-3	NA	TGCGCCAGCAGCTTGGGACACCCGCGCGGGGATACGCAGTATTTT	CASSLGHPRGDTQYF
once	14	TRBV7-3	TRBJ2-3	NA	TGTGCCAGCAGCCCGGAGGCCCCGACAGATACGCAGTATTTT	CASSPEAPTDTQYF
NA	14	TRBV7-8	TRBJ1-4	TRBD1	TGTGCCAGCAGCCCCAGGGGGGTGAATGAAAAACTGTTTTTT	CASSPRGVNEKLFF
once	14	TRBV2	TRBJ2-2	NA	TGTGCCAGCACTATGGGGGGGAACACCGGGGAGCTGTTTTTT	CASTMGGNTGELFF
NA	17	TRBV5-1	TRBJ1-4	TRBD1	TGCGCCAGCAGCTTGGAAGGGGGCGGTTTTGCTAATGAAAAACTGTTTTTT	CASSLEGGGFANEKLFF
NA	16	TRBV5-6	TRBJ1-1	NA	TGTGCCAGCAGCTTGAGTTTTGGATTACTAAACACTGAAGCTTTCTTT	CASSLSFGLLNTEAFF
few	15	TRBV30	TRBJ1-5	NA	TGTGCCTGGAGCCCCTTCGGCAGGGCGAATCAGCCCCAGCATTTT	CAWSPFGRANQPQHF
NA	13	TRBV2	TRBJ2-1	TRBD2	TGTGCCAGCAGTGAAGGGCTAGCGGGGGAGCAGTTCTTC	CASSEGLAGEQFF
NA	14	TRBV27	TRBJ1-2	TRBD1	TGTGCCAGCAGTCTCGACGGGACAGGGATCGGCTACACCTTC	CASSLDGTGIGYTF
NA	22	TRBV10-3	TRBJ2-7	NA	TGTGCCATCAGTGAACCGTCCGGGACAGGCTTTATAGGGCCGGGGGGAGACTACGAGCAGTACTTC	CAISEPSGTGFIGPGGDYEQYF